This T cell receptor (beta chain) stems from a study of CD8+ T cells in alopecia areata. Study-level information: Treated individuals took tofacitinib by mouth, 5 to 10 mg twice daily. Findings and caveats of the study: Many expanded lesional clones persisted in scalp and blood during tofacitinib treatment.

Trimming took 6 bases from V and 3 from J; bases not matched to a gene: 14. Germline V lookup: CDR1 MDHEN, CDR2 SYDVKM. CDR3 length equals 17 residues. Sequencing relied on a cDNA template that was reverse transcribed from extracted RNA. The table came from immunoSEQ multiplex PCR; TCRdb's copy has only in-frame clones and leaves some out. Among approximately 280,000 clones listed, 58% were seen once. Indicated treatment: oral pan-JAK inhibitor, 5-10 mg twice daily. Obtained from alopecia areata patients were lesional scalp punch biopsies along with peripheral blood. Comments on this clone: What it binds is not known.

The source was CD4+ T cells sorted from blood, collected at week 24, from a patient treated with tofacitinib. The chain uses TRBV28 and TRBJ1-5, with 7 bases fitting TRBD1. The TCR was taken from a human donor with alopecia areata. The chain's CDR3 is CASSPYRDSWANQPQHF. The CDR3 nucleotides are TGTGCCAGCAGCCCATACCGGGACAGTTGGGCCAATCAGCCCCAGCATTTT. Full variable domain (remainder filled in from reference TRBV28 and TRBJ1-5): DVKVTQSSRYLVKRTGEKVFLECVQDMDHENMFWYRQDPGLGLRLIYFSYDVKMKEKGDIPEGYSVSREKKERFSLILESASTNQTSMYLCASSPYRDSWANQPQHFGDGTRLSIL.